This T cell receptor beta chain was obtained from a study of cytomegalovirus exposure and HLA in healthy donors (dated by TCRdb to 2016 to 2017). Regarding the study in general: An earlier analysis of 587 of the donors reported 276 Gb of sequence data and 90 million to 120 million unique TCR beta sequences obtained from approximately 180 million T cells. An early release covering roughly 580 HLA-typed donors comprised roughly 300 gigabases of sequencing data and around 80 million unique TCR sequences. Among the roughly 400 genotyped donors, 75% to 90% belonged to the genetic ancestry cluster associated with self-reported Caucasian donors. The study aimed to test whether cataloging public T cell receptors could reveal signatures of past pathogen exposure. The T cell repertoires of 666 subjects were profiled by immunosequencing and related to cytomegalovirus serostatus. Along with the approximately 600-subject first cohort, a separate validation cohort of around 110 different subjects was used. To predict cytomegalovirus infection status, the study brought together high-throughput TCR immunosequencing, statistical association of individual TCRs with disease status, and machine learning. To study patterns of TCR occurrence, a later analysis re-analyzed previously published TCR beta repertoires from under 750 donors and added high-resolution HLA genotyping. Rather than drawing on any new phenotypic data, the later analysis identified candidate immune exposures from TCR beta sequences and the way those sequences occurred across donors. To decide whether each TCR beta V gene segment behaved as functional or pseudogenic, an earlier analysis of fewer than 750 of the donors relied on high-throughput TCR beta sequencing. Donor age, sex, ethnicity and CMV serostatus were collected together with the repertoire data. A later genetic analysis took genome-wide SNP genotypes for about 65% of the 666 donors and used that subset as a discovery cohort. All discovery cohort repertoires had been generated using a single sequencing platform. HLA typing covered class I and class II loci at four-digit resolution. The number of donors typed differed by locus, with roughly 620-640 for A, B, C, DRB1 and DQB1, around 520 for DQA1, over 600 for DPA1, and some 440 for DPB1. Roughly five DR-DQ haplotypes were treated as single units for association and clustering because of strong linkage in the cohort. Among about 400 genotyped donors of the cohort, an average of approximately 240,000 unique TCR beta nucleotide sequences was sequenced per donor, of which 15% to 20% were non-productive. Findings and caveats that apply to the study as a whole: When HLA alleles, especially DR and DQ, strongly co-occurred, TCR associations were difficult to assign to individual alleles. Only TCR beta chains were sequenced in this cohort, and the absence of alpha or paired-chain data limited detectable features. In a later analysis, the rate of TCR association differed among HLA loci, with DRB1 alleles having the most associated TCRs and HLA-C alleles having the fewest. A total of fewer than 200 TCR beta chains were listed by the study as associated with cytomegalovirus. The presence/absence analyses assumed that sequencing depth was roughly uniform across donors, and that assumption may not be true. In a later analysis, about 16,000 TCR beta sequences were associated with specific HLA alleles at a false discovery rate of 0.05. V-gene and J-gene trimming of TCR beta chains was associated with a missense DCLRE1C variant in a later genetic analysis, and the association was replicated in an independent cohort. Immune exposure information for the cohort was limited to CMV serostatus. The authors suggested that the approach could potentially be generalized to other disease states and immunological phenotypes. According to a later analysis, most CMV-associated TCR beta chains appeared to be HLA-restricted, and the HLA associations seemed to be driven largely by CMV exposure. In a later analysis, HLA-associated TCR beta chains showed more clonal expansion and lower generation probabilities than non-associated chains that were equally common. In an earlier analysis of approximately 590 of the donors, most TCR beta V segments appeared in productive rearrangements about 87% or about 30% of the time, broadly matching IMGT annotations. In a later analysis, several top co-occurrence clusters were reported to appear linked to parvovirus B19, influenza, CMV and Epstein-Barr virus. In a later genetic analysis, fewer N-insertions in productive TCRs were reported among donors in an Asian-associated ancestry cluster than the roughly 700-donor mean. Across donors, most TCR sequences were observed very rarely, whereas some public TCRs were present in many individuals. A few of the identified cytomegalovirus-associated TCR beta chains were confirmed in vitro to be specific for cytomegalovirus antigens. Because counts were too low, roughly 17 rarely observed V segments, including chromosome 9 orphons, were left out of the earlier analysis of some 600 of the donors. Linkage disequilibrium might explain the correlated functional status among segregating V segments, but an unknown experimental factor could not be ruled out. Because HLA typing was missing for some donors at each locus, association tests included only the typed subset. The classifier was reported to diagnose cytomegalovirus status with high specificity and sensitivity in both the original and validation cohorts. A further reported finding was that TCR beta sequences accurately predicted the HLA-A and HLA-B alleles for most subjects in the first cohort. The 87-base-pair reads could not distinguish some IMGT-functional V segments, including TRBV6-2 and TRBV6-3, so those segments were excluded. A group of highly shared sequence variants was considered likely to be a technical artifact of the sequencing pipeline.

The library was prepared using the immunoSEQ multiplex PCR assay. For the multiplex PCR, a mixture combining 60 forward primers for TCR Vbeta segments and 13 reverse primers for TCR Jbeta segments was used. A multiplex PCR assay on genomic DNA amplified the CDR3 region of rearranged TCR beta genes. The amplified TCR beta libraries were sequenced on the Illumina HiSeq System as 87-base-pair reads. In the source study's methods: In a later analysis, tens of millions of unique TCR beta chains were counted across the approximately 620 repertoires, and approximately 9.9 million of these chains were shared by at least two donors. Raw reads were error-corrected and collapsed into unique sequences with a nearest-neighbor algorithm that merged closely related sequences to remove PCR and sequencing errors. To assign V, D and J gene segments, CDR3 sequences were aligned to IMGT reference sequences. Each retained sequence needed at least a six-nucleotide match to both a V gene segment and a J gene segment. A rearrangement counted as productive if the CDR3 had no stop codons and remained in frame with V and J, and every other rearrangement counted as non-productive. CDR3 was defined according to IMGT convention as the region running from the second conserved V-encoded cysteine to the conserved J-encoded phenylalanine. In an earlier analysis of 550 to 650 of the donors, sequences lacking an unambiguous match to a single V gene segment were excluded. In an earlier analysis of almost 600 of the donors, a V segment was called functional when productive rearrangements were above 56.7%, and segregating when the standard deviation between donors exceeded 5%. To diagnose cytomegalovirus status from the catalog of TCR beta chain sequences, a statistical classification framework was built. In a later analysis, V and J genes were assigned by comparing TCR nucleotide sequences against IMGT/GENE-DB human TR gene sequences. Using the TCRdist pipeline, a later analysis assigned CDR3 sequences along with most-parsimonious VDJ recombination scenarios. In a later analysis, each TCR beta chain was defined by its CDR3 amino acid sequence together with its V-gene family, and reads without a unique V-gene family were excluded. In a later analysis, 500 to 650 highly shared, low-generation-probability nucleotide sequences were removed to address suspected cross-contamination and a sequencing artifact. For each public chain, a later analysis derived a clonal expansion index from normalized ranks of inferred template counts within each repertoire. Generation probabilities in a later analysis came from a VDJ recombination model fitted to out-of-frame rearrangements, and those results were checked against IGoR. In a later analysis, TCR-TCR, TCR-HLA and TCR-CMV co-occurrence was scored with hypergeometric tests, and a repertoire-size bias correction was applied to TCR pairs. In a later analysis, false discovery rates were estimated by permuting HLA or CMV assignments 20 times. In a later analysis, co-occurring TCRs were grouped using DBSCAN, and TCRdist sequence similarity was added for clustering within HLA-allele-positive subsets. Repertoires with fewer than 30,000 or more than 120,000 public chains were left out of co-occurrence clustering, as were about five repertoires with anomalous nucleotide sharing. What TCRdb holds here is the immuneACCESS table cut down to in-frame rearrangements. Part of the clones is not present; checked against another copy, under half of the missing clones reflect an unresolved V gene, and the others are unexplained. That table supplies the V and J calls and clone size; D and trimming were determined from the DNA. In this sample the table shows approximately 200,000 clones, roughly 77% of which occur a single time. Of the sample, 4.5% to 5.5% falls within the top ten clones.

The cohort comprised 670 or so healthy bone marrow donors. Cohort members were all nominally healthy when sampled, although unrecorded immune exposures were likely present. The donor was CMV seropositive and was included in the group of 290 or so seropositive cohort members. Every donor gave a peripheral blood sample, and the peripheral blood mononuclear cells from that sample were used for TCR beta sequencing. The Qiagen DNeasy Blood Extraction Kit was used to extract genomic DNA from the blood cell samples. Looking up the germline V gene yields CDR1 ENHRY and CDR2 SYGVKD. The cysteine opens and the phenylalanine closes a CDR3 of 15 amino acids. Only the CDR3 region is kept as DNA, spanning 45 bases read in frame from base 1. V is clipped by 3 bases and J by 2 bases, and the sequence between their germline boundaries is 10 bases long. In regard to this clone: What this receptor recognizes is not known. Base quality data are lacking; no much larger clone is found one base away.

The chain is assembled from TRBV10-3 and TRBJ1-4, and the D gene may be TRBD1, 6 bases matching. The sample consisted of PBMCs. The receptor comes from a man aged 25 to 40 in good health and CMV-seropositive. The encoded CDR3 is CAISEYRDTNEKLFF. The DNA reads TGTGCCATCAGTGAATACAGGGATACTAATGAAAAACTGTTTTTT.